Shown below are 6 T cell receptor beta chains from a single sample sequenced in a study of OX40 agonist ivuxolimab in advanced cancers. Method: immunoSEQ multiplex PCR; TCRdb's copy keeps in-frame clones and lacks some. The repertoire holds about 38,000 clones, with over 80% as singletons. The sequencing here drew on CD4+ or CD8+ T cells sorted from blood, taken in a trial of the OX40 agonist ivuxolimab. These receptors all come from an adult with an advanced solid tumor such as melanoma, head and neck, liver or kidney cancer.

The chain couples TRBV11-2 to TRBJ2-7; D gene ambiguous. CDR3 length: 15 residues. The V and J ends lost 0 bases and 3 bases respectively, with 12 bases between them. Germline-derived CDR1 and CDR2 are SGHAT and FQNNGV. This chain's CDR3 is CASSLDPPADYEQYV. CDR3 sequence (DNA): TGTGCCAGCAGCTTAGATCCCCCGGCGGACTACGAGCAGTACGTC.

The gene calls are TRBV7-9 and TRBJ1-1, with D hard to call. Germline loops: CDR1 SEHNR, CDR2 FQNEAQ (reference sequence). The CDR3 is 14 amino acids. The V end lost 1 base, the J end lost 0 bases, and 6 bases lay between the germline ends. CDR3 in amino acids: CASSLVALNTEAFF. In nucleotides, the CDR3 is TGTGCCAGCAGCTTAGTGGCCCTGAACACTGAAGCTTTCTTT.

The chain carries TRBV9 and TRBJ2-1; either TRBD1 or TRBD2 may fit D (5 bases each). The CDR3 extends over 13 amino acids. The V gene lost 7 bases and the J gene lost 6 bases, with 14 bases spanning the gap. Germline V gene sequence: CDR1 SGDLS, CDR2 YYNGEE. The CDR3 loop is CASGDGSANEQFF. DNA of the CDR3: TGTGCCAGCGGGGACGGTAGTGCCAATGAGCAGTTCTTC.

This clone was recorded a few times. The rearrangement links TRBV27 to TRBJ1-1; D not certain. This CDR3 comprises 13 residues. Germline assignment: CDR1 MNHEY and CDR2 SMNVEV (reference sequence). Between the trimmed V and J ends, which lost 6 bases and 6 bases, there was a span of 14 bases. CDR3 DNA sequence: TGTGCCAGCAGATATTCCCTTGGACCTGAAGCTTTCTTT. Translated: CASRYSLGPEAFF.

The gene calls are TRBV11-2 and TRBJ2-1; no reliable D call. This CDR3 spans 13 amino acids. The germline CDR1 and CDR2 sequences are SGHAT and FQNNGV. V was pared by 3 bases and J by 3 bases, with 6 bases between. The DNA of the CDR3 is TGTGCCAGCAGCTTCGAAGTCTACAATGAGCAGTTCTTC. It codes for CASSFEVYNEQFF.

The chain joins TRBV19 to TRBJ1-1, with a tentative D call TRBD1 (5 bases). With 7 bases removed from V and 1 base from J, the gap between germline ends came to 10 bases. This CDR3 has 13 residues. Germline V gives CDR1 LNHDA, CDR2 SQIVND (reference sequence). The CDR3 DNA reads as TGTGCCAGTATGAACAGGCCGAACACTGAAGCTTTCTTT. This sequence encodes CASMNRPNTEAFF.